The clone carrying this TCR beta chain turned up a few times. Antigen: not known. TCRdb independently ran MiXCR on the RT-PCR reads; one entry per CDR3 protein. This sample carries hundreds of thousands of distinct CDR3 sequences, less than 20% of them seen once, and the ten largest clones take approximately 10%. These data come from a study of response to subunit inactivated influenza vaccine. Study results and caveats: There was a suggestion from the authors that each seasonal influenza vaccination recruits few new T cells.

Trimming removed 4 bases at V and 5 bases at J, with 14 bases between. The CDR3 totals 13 residues. Germline CDR1 is SQVTM and CDR2 is ANQGSEA. The TCR originated in a man aged 45-60 years who received an inactivated influenza vaccine. The sequencing here drew on PBMCs from blood, taken roughly 5 days after vaccination. V usage is TRBV29-1 and J usage is TRBJ2-5; D not resolved. CDR3 nucleotides: TGCAGCGTTGGCCTGCGATTGTTTGAGACCCAGTACTTC. Its translation: CSVGLRLFETQYF.